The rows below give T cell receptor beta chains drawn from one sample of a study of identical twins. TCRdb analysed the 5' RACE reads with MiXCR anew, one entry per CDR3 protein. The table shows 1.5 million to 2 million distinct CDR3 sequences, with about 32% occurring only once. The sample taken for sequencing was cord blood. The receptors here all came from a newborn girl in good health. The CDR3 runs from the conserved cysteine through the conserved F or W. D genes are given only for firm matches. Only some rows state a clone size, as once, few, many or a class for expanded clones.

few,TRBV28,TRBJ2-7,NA,TGTGCCAGCACTCCGGCAAGCTATGAGGTGACCTACGAGCAGTACTTC,CASTPASYEVTYEQYF
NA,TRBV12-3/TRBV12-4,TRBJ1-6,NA,TGTGCCAGCAGTTTGGGAGAAAGCTCCTATAATTCACCCCTCCACTTT,CASSLGESSYNSPLHF
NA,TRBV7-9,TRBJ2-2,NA,TGTGCCAGCAGCTTATCGGACATCGAGTTCGCCGGGGAGCTGTTTTTT,CASSLSDIEFAGELFF
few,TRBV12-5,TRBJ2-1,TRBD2,TGTGCTAGTGGTTTGGTACTAGCGGGGTTTAATGAGCAGTTCTTC,CASGLVLAGFNEQFF
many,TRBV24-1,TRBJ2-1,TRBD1,TGTGCCACCAGTGATTTGCAGGCCAGGGGGCGACATGAGCAGTTCTTC,CATSDLQARGRHEQFF
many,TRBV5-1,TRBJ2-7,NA,TGCGCCAGCAGCCTCCCCCTGGGGGAGCAGTACTTC,CASSLPLGEQYF
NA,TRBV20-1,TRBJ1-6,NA,TGCAGTGCTAGGACAAGCTCCTATAATTCACCCCTCCACTTT,CSARTSSYNSPLHF
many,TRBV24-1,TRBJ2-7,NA,TGTGCCACCAGTGATCTCAAGAGTTACGAGCAGTACTTC,CATSDLKSYEQYF
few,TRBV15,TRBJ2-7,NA,TGTGCCACCAGCCACCGGGACATAACCTACGAGCAGTACTTC,CATSHRDITYEQYF
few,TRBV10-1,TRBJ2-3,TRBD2,TGCGCCAGCAGTCCGCGGGGACTAGCGGGGGGCACGAGCACAGATACGCAGTATTTT,CASSPRGLAGGTSTDTQYF
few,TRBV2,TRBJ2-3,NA,TGTGCCAGCAGTCCCGAGACTGCTAGCACAGATACGCAGTATTTT,CASSPETASTDTQYF
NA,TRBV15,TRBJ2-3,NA,TGTGCCACCAGCACCCTAGACCCCTCGCTGGGGCAGTATTTT,CATSTLDPSLGQYF
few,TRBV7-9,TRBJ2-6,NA,TGTGCCAGCAGCCCCGGACGGATCTCTGGGGCCAACGTCCTGACTTTC,CASSPGRISGANVLTF
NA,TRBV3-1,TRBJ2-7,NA,TGTGCCAGCAGCCAAGCTGGGACCTCCTACAATGAGCAGTACTTC,CASSQAGTSYNEQYF
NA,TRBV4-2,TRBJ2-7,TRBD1,TGTGCCAGCAGCCAAGTAGGGCAGGGGGCGTCCTACGAGCAGTACTTC,CASSQVGQGASYEQYF
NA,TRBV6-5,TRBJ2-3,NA,TGTGCCAGCAAGGCGGTTCCACGGGGCAAGGATACGCAGTATTTT,CASKAVPRGKDTQYF
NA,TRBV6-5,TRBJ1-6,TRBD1,TGTGCCAGCAGTTACTCTCGGGTGGGACAGGGCCGTTCACCCCTCCACTTT,CASSYSRVGQGRSPLHF
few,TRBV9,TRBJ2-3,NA,TGTGCCAGCAGCATACGCCAGGGGGGGAGCACAGATACGCAGTATTTT,CASSIRQGGSTDTQYF
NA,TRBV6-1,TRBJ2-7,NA,TGTGCCAGCAGTGAAGATAGGCTCCTCGGCTACGAGCAGTACTTC,CASSEDRLLGYEQYF
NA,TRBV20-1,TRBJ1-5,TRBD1,TGCAGTGCTGGAGTTTCCGGGACAGGGAATCAGCCCCAGCATTTT,CSAGVSGTGNQPQHF
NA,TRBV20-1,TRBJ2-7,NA,TGCAGTGCTAGCGGGGACGAGCAGTACTTC,CSASGDEQYF
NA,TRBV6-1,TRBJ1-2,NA,TGTGCCAGCAGAGGCCGGCCCGGGTATGGCTACACCTTC,CASRGRPGYGYTF
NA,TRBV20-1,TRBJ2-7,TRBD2,TGCAGTGCTAGAGATATATTGCGGGAGGCCTACAAGCAGTACTTC,CSARDILREAYKQYF
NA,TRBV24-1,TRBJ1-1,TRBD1,TGTGCCACCAGTGATAACAGGGGGGCGCCGGACACTGAAGCTTTCTTT,CATSDNRGAPDTEAFF
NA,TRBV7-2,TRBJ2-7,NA,TGTGCCAGCAGCTTAGTGGGTCGGGACACATACGAGCAGTACTTC,CASSLVGRDTYEQYF
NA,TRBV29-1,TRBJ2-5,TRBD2,TGCAGCGTCGCACCGACTAGCAGGTACAATGAGCAGTACTTC,CSVAPTSRYNEQYF
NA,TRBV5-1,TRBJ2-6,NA,TGCGCCGGCAGCTTTTTCCAACAAGCTATCTCTGGGGCCAACGTCCTGACTTTC,CAGSFFQQAISGANVLTF
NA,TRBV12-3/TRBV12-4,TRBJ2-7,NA,TGTGCCAGCAGTTCGACTGGGAGAACTTCCTACGAGCAGTACTTC,CASSSTGRTSYEQYF
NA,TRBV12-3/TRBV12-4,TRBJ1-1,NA,TGTGCCAGCAACTTCCGACGGTTGGGGAACACTGTAGCTTTCTTT,CASNFRRLGNTVAFF
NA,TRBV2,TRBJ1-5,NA,TGTGCCAGCAGTGAATTGACAGGAAGAAGCAATCGGCCCCAGCATTTT,CASSELTGRSNRPQHF
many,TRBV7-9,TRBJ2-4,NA,TGTGCCAGCAGCTTCCCGGGAGACATAGCCAAAAACATTCAGTACTTC,CASSFPGDIAKNIQYF
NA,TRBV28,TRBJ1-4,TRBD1,TGTGCCAGCAGTGACAGGGGGCGCTTGGAAAAACTGTTTTTT,CASSDRGRLEKLFF
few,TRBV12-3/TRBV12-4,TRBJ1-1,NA,TGTGCCAGCAGTTTACCCTCTTACGGAGCTTTCTTT,CASSLPSYGAFF
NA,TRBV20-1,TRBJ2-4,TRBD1,TGCAGTGCCAAGACAGGGGGGCGAGAGAACATTCAGTACTTC,CSAKTGGRENIQYF
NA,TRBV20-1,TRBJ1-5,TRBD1,TGCAGTGCTAAAAGATGGACAGGGGGCTTACAGCCCCAGCATTTT,CSAKRWTGGLQPQHF
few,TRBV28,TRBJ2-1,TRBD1,TGTGCCAGCAGTTTCCTTACAGGGGTTGTGTACAATGAGAAGTTCTTC,CASSFLTGVVYNEKFF
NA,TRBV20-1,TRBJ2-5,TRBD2,TGCAGTGCTAGACCTTCTAGCGGGGGCCCCCAAGAGACCCAGTACTTC,CSARPSSGGPQETQYF
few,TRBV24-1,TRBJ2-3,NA,TGTGCCACCAGTGATTTTCGGCAGGGAGACACAGATACGCAGTATTTT,CATSDFRQGDTDTQYF
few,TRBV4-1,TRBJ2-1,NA,TGCGCCAGCAGCCCCCAGCAGGGCCCCTACAATGAGCAGTTCTTC,CASSPQQGPYNEQFF
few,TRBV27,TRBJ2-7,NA,TGTGCCAGTAAGAGAATGGGTACAGAGTTTTACGAGCAGTACTTC,CASKRMGTEFYEQYF
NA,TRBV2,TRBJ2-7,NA,TGTGCCAGCAGTGACGCATCAGGAGAGGCCCAGTACTTC,CASSDASGEAQYF
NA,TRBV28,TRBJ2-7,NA,TGTGCCAGCAGTCCATCACGGACCCCGATCCCCGAGCAGTACTTC,CASSPSRTPIPEQYF
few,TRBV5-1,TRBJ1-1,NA,TGCGCCAGCAGCTCAGGGATCATGAACACTGAAGCTTTCTTT,CASSSGIMNTEAFF
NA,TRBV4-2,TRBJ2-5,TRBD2,TGTGCCAGCAGCCAGGACACTAGCGGCCAAGAGACCCGGTACTTC,CASSQDTSGQETRYF
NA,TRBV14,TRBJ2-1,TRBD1,TGTGCCAGCAGCGTACAGGGGTGGTACAATGAGCAGTTCTTC,CASSVQGWYNEQFF
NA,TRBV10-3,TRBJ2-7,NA,TGTGCCATCAGTGAGTCGAAGGGCCCGAGCGAGCAGTACTTC,CAISESKGPSEQYF
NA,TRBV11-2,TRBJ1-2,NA,TGTGCCAGCAGCTTAGCCGGGACTCCTCGCTATGGCTACACCTTC,CASSLAGTPRYGYTF
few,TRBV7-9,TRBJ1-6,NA,TGTGCCAGCAGCTTCGGGGGGGCTTCACCCCTCCACTTT,CASSFGGASPLHF
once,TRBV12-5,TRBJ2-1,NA,TGTGCTAGTGGTTCCCCGCGACCCTCCTACAATGAGCAGTTCTTC,CASGSPRPSYNEQFF
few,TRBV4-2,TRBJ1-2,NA,TGTGCCAGCAGCCAAGCGACAGGACTTTACTATGGCTACACCTTC,CASSQATGLYYGYTF
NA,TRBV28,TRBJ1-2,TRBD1,TGTGCCAGCAGGGCCGGACAGGGGGGAAGGGGCTACACCTTC,CASRAGQGGRGYTF
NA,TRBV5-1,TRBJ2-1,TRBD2,TGCGCCAGCAGCTCCGGGACTAGCAGAAACTACAATGAGCAGTTCTTC,CASSSGTSRNYNEQFF
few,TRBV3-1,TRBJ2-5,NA,TGTGCCAGCAGCCAAACCCAGGGGACCCAGTACTTC,CASSQTQGTQYF